The rows below give T cell receptor beta chains drawn from one sample of a study of technical replicates of blood from a handful of donors. Libraries were prepared by immunoSEQ multiplex PCR; TCRdb keeps only in-frame clonotypes and omits some of them. This table holds 70,000 or so clones, 91% found once. Specimen: T cells isolated from PBMCs. These receptor sequences come from a human donor in good health. Some clones in this sample may be carry-over from other donors' samples. Each CDR3 is given with its conserved first and last residue. The D gene is left open where the match is weak. Some rows have no size entry. The others give once, few or many, or a class for an expanded clone.

TRBV20-1	NA	NA	TRBJ2-1	CSARKGSEFF	TGCAGTGCTAGGAAGGGGTCAGAGTTCTTC
TRBV28	few	NA	TRBJ1-2	CATVGGVDGYTF	TGTGCCACCGTTGGGGGGGTGGATGGCTACACCTTC
TRBV25-1	NA	TRBD1	TRBJ2-7	CASSDRGSSYEQYF	TGTGCCAGCAGTGACAGGGGGTCCTCCTACGAGCAGTACTTC
TRBV2	once	TRBD2	TRBJ2-3	CASKKAGGLSTDTQYF	TGTGCCAGCAAAAAAGCGGGGGGCCTTAGCACAGATACGCAGTATTTT
TRBV5-4	NA	NA	TRBJ1-5	CASSLDRQSNQPQHF	TGTGCCAGCAGCTTGGATCGACAGAGCAATCAGCCCCAGCATTTT
TRBV19	NA	TRBD2	TRBJ2-7	CASSIGLAGGYEQYF	TGTGCCAGTAGTATCGGACTAGCGGGAGGCTACGAGCAGTACTTC
TRBV12-5	once	NA	TRBJ2-5	CASGLIPGTLNMEETQYF	TGTGCTAGTGGCCTTATCCCGGGGACACTTAACATGGAAGAGACCCAGTACTTC
TRBV28	NA	NA	TRBJ2-3	CASSHRGRGSDTQYF	TGTGCCAGCAGCCATAGGGGCAGGGGTTCTGATACGCAGTATTTT
TRBV19	NA	TRBD1	TRBJ2-7	CASSIAGQGYEQYF	TGTGCCAGTAGTATCGCGGGACAGGGCTACGAGCAGTACTTC
TRBV28	NA	NA	TRBJ2-2	CASNPSSGETGELFF	TGTGCCAGCAACCCCTCGTCGGGAGAGACCGGGGAGCTGTTTTTT
TRBV2	NA	NA	TRBJ1-1	CASSDPTSTGEAFF	TGTGCCAGCAGTGATCCGACCAGTACAGGCGAAGCTTTCTTT
TRBV9	NA	NA	TRBJ1-3	CASSVTGSGNTIYF	TGTGCCAGCAGCGTAACAGGGTCGGGAAACACCATATATTTT
TRBV18	few	TRBD2	TRBJ2-1	CASSPPGTSGSNEQFF	TGTGCCAGCTCACCACCCGGGACTAGCGGGAGTAATGAGCAGTTCTTC
TRBV7-9	NA	NA	TRBJ2-7	CASSPKRTDKTYEQYF	TGTGCCAGCAGTCCTAAAAGGACAGATAAAACGTACGAGCAGTACTTC
TRBV28	NA	NA	TRBJ1-1	CASSLWGNTEAFF	TGTGCCAGCAGCCTTTGGGGCAACACTGAAGCTTTCTTT
TRBV10-2	NA	NA	TRBJ1-1	CASSPNTEAFF	TGCGCCAGCTCTCCTAACACTGAAGCTTTCTTT
TRBV5-1	NA	NA	TRBJ1-1	CASTSLAGYGGVNTEAFF	TGCGCCAGCACCTCCCTGGCGGGGTACGGGGGAGTGAACACTGAAGCTTTCTTT
TRBV15	NA	NA	TRBJ2-7	CATSRGGTYEQYF	TGTGCCACCAGCAGAGGAGGAACCTACGAGCAGTACTTC
TRBV18	NA	NA	TRBJ2-5	CASSPTRTPSETQYF	TGTGCCAGCTCACCCACGCGGACTCCCAGCGAGACCCAGTACTTC
TRBV4-2	NA	TRBD1	TRBJ1-4	CASSRETGSSEKLFF	TGTGCCAGCAGCCGAGAGACAGGGTCGAGTGAAAAACTGTTTTTT
TRBV6-5	NA	TRBD1	TRBJ1-2	CASSYSGTGLFYGYTF	TGTGCCAGCAGTTACTCCGGGACAGGACTTTTCTATGGCTACACCTTC
TRBV5-1	NA	NA	TRBJ1-1	CAVSWEGDWDTEAFF	TGCGCCGTCTCCTGGGAGGGGGATTGGGACACTGAAGCTTTCTTT
TRBV7-3	NA	NA	TRBJ2-1	CASSLTPTKVDEQFF	TGTGCCAGCAGCTTAACACCCACTAAGGTCGATGAGCAGTTCTTC
TRBV19	once	NA	TRBJ1-5	CASRPGNNQPQHF	TGTGCCAGTCGGCCAGGGAATAATCAGCCCCAGCATTTT
TRBV7-9	NA	TRBD1	TRBJ1-5	CASSFSTGAQPQHF	TGTGCCAGCAGCTTTAGTACAGGGGCCCAGCCCCAGCATTTT
TRBV10-1	NA	NA	TRBJ2-1	CASSESSGYSYNEQFF	TGCGCCAGCAGTGAGTCAAGCGGATACTCCTACAATGAGCAGTTCTTC
TRBV9	NA	TRBD1	TRBJ1-2	CASSGGQGGYGYTF	TGTGCCAGCAGCGGGGGACAGGGTGGCTATGGCTACACCTTC
TRBV14	NA	NA	TRBJ1-1	CASSSGNTEAFF	TGTGCCAGCAGCTCGGGGAACACTGAAGCTTTCTTT
TRBV6-4	NA	NA	TRBJ2-1	CASSDSLGLSGIHNEQFF	TGTGCCAGCAGTGACTCGTTAGGTCTGAGCGGAATCCACAATGAGCAGTTCTTC
TRBV2	few	NA	TRBJ1-1	CASSVTASNTEAFF	TGTGCCAGCAGTGTTACAGCCTCGAACACTGAAGCTTTCTTT
TRBV25-1	once	NA	TRBJ1-1	CASRGLSGGRTEAFF	TGTGCCAGCAGAGGCCTTAGCGGTGGTCGCACTGAAGCTTTCTTT
TRBV9	once	NA	TRBJ2-3	CASSVLERNTDTQYF	TGTGCCAGCAGCGTACTCGAGAGGAACACAGATACGCAGTATTTT
TRBV7-9	NA	NA	TRBJ1-2	CASSLAGERNYGYTF	TGTGCCAGCAGCTTAGCAGGGGAACGGAACTATGGCTACACCTTC
TRBV14	NA	TRBD1	TRBJ2-5	CASSPGAPQGPGETQYF	TGTGCCAGCAGCCCCGGAGCCCCACAGGGGCCAGGGGAGACCCAGTACTTC
TRBV25-1	NA	TRBD1	TRBJ2-1	CASSESGQGRHEQFF	TGTGCCAGCAGTGAATCGGGACAGGGTCGGCATGAGCAGTTCTTC
TRBV9	NA	NA	TRBJ2-7	CASSDSGAEYRTIEQYF	TGTGCCAGCAGCGATTCTGGGGCAGAATACCGTACGATAGAGCAGTACTTC
TRBV7-8	NA	NA	TRBJ2-2	CASSPRRGANTGELFF	TGTGCCAGCAGCCCAAGGAGGGGCGCAAACACCGGGGAGCTGTTTTTT
TRBV10-1	few	TRBD1	TRBJ2-1	CASSGGTGYNEQFF	TGCGCCAGCAGTGGGGGGACAGGCTACAATGAGCAGTTCTTC
TRBV19	NA	NA	TRBJ2-2	CARSVHRQDTGELFF	TGTGCCCGCTCTGTTCACCGCCAGGACACCGGGGAGCTGTTTTTT
TRBV9	NA	NA	TRBJ1-3	CASSPGDVNTIYF	TGTGCCAGCAGCCCGGGGGACGTAAACACCATATATTTT
TRBV27	NA	TRBD2	TRBJ2-1	CASSIPGLAGRNEQFF	TGTGCCAGCAGTATACCCGGACTAGCGGGCCGCAATGAGCAGTTCTTC
TRBV29-1	once	TRBD1	TRBJ2-7	CSVEYGQGTYEQYF	TGCAGCGTTGAATACGGACAGGGGACCTACGAGCAGTACTTC
TRBV2	NA	TRBD2	TRBJ2-7	CASSEAGLAGSEQYF	TGTGCCAGCAGTGAAGCTGGACTAGCGGGTAGCGAGCAGTACTTC
TRBV5-1	once	TRBD2	TRBJ2-1	CASSLARENNEQFF	TGCGCCAGCAGCTTAGCGCGGGAGAACAATGAGCAGTTCTTC
TRBV7-8	NA	NA	TRBJ2-7	CASNEERSGTPAIYPPYEQYF	TGTGCCAGCAATGAGGAGCGATCCGGGACTCCTGCGATCTACCCACCCTACGAGCAGTACTTC
TRBV6-5	few	NA	TRBJ1-1	CASRLQGGVNTEAFF	TGTGCCAGCAGATTACAGGGTGGGGTAAACACTGAAGCTTTCTTT
TRBV19	once	TRBD1	TRBJ2-7	CASSIGGTGVFSYEQYF	TGTGCCAGTAGTATAGGAGGGACAGGAGTTTTTTCCTACGAGCAGTACTTC